Listed here is a single T cell receptor (beta chain). Its antigen remains undetermined. Per-nucleotide qualities are absent, and no much larger clonotype sits a single base away. Using the deep immunoSEQ assay, multiplex PCR amplified TCR CDR3 regions from genomic DNA. Genomic DNA extracted from each cell subset was distributed evenly over all wells of several immunoSEQ 96-well plates, and each plate served as one replicate. Each replicate PCR for sorted subsets received about 210 ng genomic DNA, equal to roughly 30,000 T cell genomes. Purified libraries were quantified with a Qubit 3.0 fluorometer, sized on a Bioanalyzer 2100, and re-quantified with the KAPA Library Quantification kit. A separate single-read 150-cycle Illumina NextSeq 550 flow cell was used to sequence each immunoSEQ 96-well plate. Per the authors' processing: The immunoSEQ output contained only junctional sequences without quality scores, so filtering could not match that applied to full-length reads. Sequences were annotated with PyIR, a Python wrapper for IgBLAST v1.9, and V/J genes and CDR3 were assigned using IMGT germline references. Any read was removed if the V/J assignment was weak (E-value above 1e-6), the CDR3 was missing, or the read contained stop codons, out-of-frame junctions, or ambiguous translated residues. V3J clonotypes were defined by identical inferred V gene, J gene, and CDR3 amino acid sequence. The percentage overlap between two repertoires was calculated by dividing the number of shared unique clonotypes by the size of the smaller repertoire. RTK rarefaction, the Chao1 estimator, and Recon v2.1 estimates of unobserved clonotypes were used to assess repertoire richness. Generation probabilities were computed with OLGA for all TCRbeta clonotypes obtained by the gDNA method from several donors. In its TCRdb copy, this immuneACCESS table keeps in-frame sequences only and misses some clones. Where compared with another copy, unresolved V genes explain less than half of these, and the others have no known cause. For V, J and clone size, that table is used; D and trimming come from the DNA. The sample data list about 2.3 million clones, and about 90% of these were observed just once. The ten largest clonotypes hold 0.37% of the sample.

This specimen belongs to a study of shared clonotypes between healthy human individuals (TCRdb year 2020). In the study overall: A few men and a couple of women, aged 18 to 49 years, made up the cohort. To estimate repertoire size and how much clonotypes are shared between individuals, the study performed deep sequencing of blood TCR repertoires from a few healthy adults. Between about 0.94 and 8.9 billion PBMCs per donor were obtained by leukapheresis. To increase sequencing depth and limit assay-specific biases, different laboratories used diverse techniques to prepare libraries and sequence TCR repertoires. For each donor, three plates each were used for CD4 naive and CD4 memory, two plates were used for CD8 naive, and one plate was used for CD8 memory.

The CDR3 holds 13 amino acids from the cysteine to the phenylalanine. Solely the CDR3 DNA is kept, with 39 bases framed from the first base. Via the germline V gene, CDR1 is MGHRA and CDR2 YSYEKL. Trimming takes 5 bases from V and 2 bases from J, and the germline ends sit 9 bases apart. The donors were healthy, HIV-negative adults who had no recently reported acute infections or vaccinations. Every donor was a Caucasian adult living in Nashville, Tennessee, USA. CD4+ T cells were enriched through magnetic negative selection, after which naive cells were positively selected on CD45RA and the remaining negative fraction served as the memory subset. Blood was collected by leukapheresis, and PBMCs were isolated by Ficoll-Histopaque density gradient centrifugation and then cryopreserved in liquid nitrogen vapor phase. Analytical flow cytometry was used to check the purity and quantity of every magnetically sorted T cell population. Genomic DNA was isolated from each sorted fraction and quantified by UV absorbance on a Nanodrop 2000c.

Findings and caveats that apply to the study as a whole: Incomplete sequencing was indicated by rarefaction of sorted-subset datasets, despite the large sequencing depth. When four donors were compared, the shared fraction of clonotypes was 5% to 6.5% for naive CD4, 3.5% to 4% for naive CD8, roughly 2.5% for memory CD4, and about 0.36% for memory CD8. Larger estimated clonotype richness was generally found for naive subsets than for memory subsets. Sampling was limited to blood, and TCR repertoires in tissue likely differ from TCR repertoires in blood. The genetic and exposure-history diversity represented was limited by the small number of donors. Higher generation probabilities were observed for clonotypes shared by all four sorted-subset donors than for non-shared clonotypes. Based on pairwise subsampling, the degree of clonotype sharing among donors was expected to be affected by sequencing depth.

The receptor's source is a man aged 18 to 35 in good health. Some clones in this sample may be carry-over from other donors' samples. The source material was naive CD4+ T cells from PBMCs. The cell subset or site tag for this specimen amounts to: CD45RA+ positively selected. The chain is assembled from TRBV4-1 and TRBJ1-2; TRBD1 is perhaps the D gene, given 6 matching bases. The CDR3 region has the sequence CASSAGQNYGYTF. DNA sequence: TGCGCCAGCAGCGCTGGACAGAACTATGGCTACACCTTC.